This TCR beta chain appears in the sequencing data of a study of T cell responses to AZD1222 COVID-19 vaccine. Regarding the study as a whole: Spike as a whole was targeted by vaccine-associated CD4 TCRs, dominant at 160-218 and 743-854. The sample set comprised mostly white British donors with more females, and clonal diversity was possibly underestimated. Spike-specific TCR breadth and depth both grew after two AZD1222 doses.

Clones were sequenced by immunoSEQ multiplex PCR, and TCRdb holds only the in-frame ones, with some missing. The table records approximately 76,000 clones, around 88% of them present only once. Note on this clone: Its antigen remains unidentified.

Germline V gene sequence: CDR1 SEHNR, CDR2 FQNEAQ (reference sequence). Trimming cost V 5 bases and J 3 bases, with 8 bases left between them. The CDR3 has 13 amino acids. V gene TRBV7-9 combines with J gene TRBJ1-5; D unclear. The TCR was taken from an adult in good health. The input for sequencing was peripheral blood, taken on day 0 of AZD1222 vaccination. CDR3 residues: CASSNGNNQPQHF. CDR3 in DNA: TGTGCCAGCAGCAATGGGAACAATCAGCCCCAGCATTTT.